These 27 T cell receptor beta chains were all obtained from the same sample, sequenced in a study of control samples from healthy donors and cancer patients. The data were produced by immunoSEQ multiplex PCR, yet TCRdb's version contains in-frame clones alone and is incomplete. This table has 130,000 or so clones, over 75% appearing once. Sequenced input: blood. The receptors were sampled from a man in his forties or fifties in good health.

V is TRBV11-2 and J is TRBJ1-1; D unresolved. The CDR3 is 12 residues long. From germline, CDR1 is SGHAT and CDR2 FQNNGV. Trimming took off 2 bases at V and 6 bases at J, with 7 bases between the two ends. CDR3 nucleotide sequence: TGTGCCAGCAGCTTAAGTGGGCCTGAAGCTTTCTTT. Amino acids: CASSLSGPEAFF.

DNA for the CDR3: TGTGCCAGCAGCTTGGGGACCCTGAACACCGGGGAGCTGTTTTTT. Translating gives CASSLGTLNTGELFF. This chain links TRBV5-5 with TRBJ2-2; D ambiguous. CDR3 size: 15 residues. Germline CDR1 and CDR2: SGHKS and YYEKEE (reference sequence). V shed 0 bases and J shed 1 base, with 7 bases lying between them.

The V and J genes are TRBV4-2 and TRBJ2-3; D perhaps matches TRBD1 (6 bases). The CDR3 length is 14 residues. Trimming removed 2 bases at V and 1 base at J, with 7 bases between. The germline CDR1 and CDR2 sequences are LGHNA and YNFKEQ. CDR3 nucleotides: TGTGCCAGCAGCCAATACAGGGGCACAGATACGCAGTATTTT. This sequence encodes CASSQYRGTDTQYF.

V is TRBV6-1 and J is TRBJ2-3; D unclear. Deletions cut 2 bases from V and 3 bases from J, with 15 bases between. CDR3 length: 16 amino acids. Per the germline V gene, CDR1 is MNHNS and CDR2 is SASEGT. The CDR3 loop reads CASSERSLSATDTQYF. In DNA, the CDR3 is TGTGCCAGCAGTGAACGGTCGCTCTCCGCTACAGATACGCAGTATTTT.

The CDR3 sequence: CASSYVGQGKGEQYF. CDR3 DNA: TGTGCCAGCAGTTACGTCGGACAGGGGAAGGGCGAGCAGTACTTC. The rearrangement joins TRBV6-2 or TRBV6-3 to TRBJ2-7; 9 bases map to TRBD1. Germline CDR1 MNHEY, CDR2 SVGEGT. The CDR3 contains 15 residues. Germline trimming cut 2 bases from V and 6 bases from J; bases unmatched to any gene: 8.

V gene TRBV6-1 combines with J gene TRBJ2-1; D is undetermined. Deletions cut 0 bases from V and 6 bases from J, with 15 bases between. CDR1 and CDR2 (germline): MNHNS, SASEGT. CDR3 length equals 16 residues. CDR3 sequence: CASSEAIGLTSNEQFF. As DNA, the CDR3 is TGTGCCAGCAGTGAAGCCATAGGTTTGACCTCCAATGAGCAGTTCTTC.

The chain carries TRBV6-2 or TRBV6-3 and TRBJ2-7, with D uncertain. Germline assignment: CDR1 MNHEY and CDR2 SVGEGT. This CDR3 has 15 residues. V shed 4 bases and J shed 1 base, with 14 bases lying between them. CDR3: CASSWAPGRSYEQYF. The DNA for the CDR3 is TGTGCCAGCAGTTGGGCCCCGGGCCGTTCCTACGAGCAGTACTTC.

The chain is built from TRBV5-4 and TRBJ2-5, with TRBD2 matching over 7 bases. With 3 bases clipped from V and 1 base from J, the junction kept 6 bases outside the gene matches. The V gene's germline CDR1 is SGHNT and CDR2 YYREEE (reference sequence). This CDR3 comprises 15 residues. The CDR3 DNA follows: TGTGCCAGCAGCTCGGACATAGCGGGCCAAGAGACCCAGTACTTC. Protein: CASSSDIAGQETQYF.

The chain carries TRBV21-1 and TRBJ1-1; the table assigns TRBD1, which was not confirmed against the DNA. TRBV21-1 is shown as a pseudogene. This CDR3 is 15 amino acids long. CDR3 nucleotide sequence: TGTGCCAGCAGCAAACCATGGCCATTATGGACTGAAGCTTTCTTT. Its protein is CASSKPWPLWTEAFF.

The chain is built from TRBV28 and TRBJ1-5, with a tentative D call TRBD1 (5 bases). The CDR3 has 17 residues. The germline V gene encodes CDR1 MDHEN and CDR2 SYDVKM. Trimming removed 3 bases from V and 3 bases from J, with 18 bases in between. CDR3 sequence reads: CASSLRGTTINNQPQHF. The CDR3 DNA sequence: TGTGCCAGCAGTTTGAGAGGGACTACCATCAACAATCAGCCCCAGCATTTT.

J is TRBJ2-5 and V is TRBV6-5; 10 nucleotides line up with TRBD1. The germline CDR1 and CDR2 sequences are MNHEY and SVGAGI. V dropped 6 bases and J dropped 4; count of bases not matched to a gene: 8. This CDR3 region has 15 residues. The CDR3 loop reads CASRDGQGDGETQYF. The CDR3 DNA reads as TGTGCCAGCAGAGACGGACAGGGGGATGGAGAGACCCAGTACTTC.

This chain's CDR3 is CASSLARGWNEQFF. DNA of the CDR3: TGTGCCAGCAGCTTAGCGCGGGGGTGGAATGAGCAGTTCTTC. This chain joins TRBV7-9 and TRBJ2-1, with TRBD2 identical over 7 bases. V gave up 0 bases and J gave up 7 bases; unmatched junction bases: 3. Germline V gives CDR1 SEHNR, CDR2 FQNEAQ (reference sequence). The CDR3 is made up of 14 amino acids.

The chain carries TRBV9 and TRBJ2-5; D not certain. CDR1 SGDLS and CDR2 YYNGEE come from the germline V gene. V lost 3 bases, J lost 4 bases, and 7 bases lay in between. The CDR3 consists of 12 residues. The DNA of the CDR3 is TGTGCCAGCAGCGCCGGAGCAGAGACCCAGTACTTC. This sequence encodes CASSAGAETQYF.

The rearrangement joins TRBV10-1 to TRBJ2-2; a possible D gene is TRBD2 (6 bases). CDR3 length: 15 amino acids. Trimming stripped 3 bases from V and 4 bases from J, with 12 bases between. Per the germline V gene, CDR1 is WNHNN and CDR2 is SYGVQD (reference sequence). This CDR3 is CASSDVGRFTGELFF. CDR3 DNA: TGCGCCAGCAGTGATGTAGGGAGGTTCACCGGGGAGCTGTTTTTT.

This chain links TRBV11-2 with TRBJ2-5, with TRBD2 identical over 8 bases. The germline CDR1 and CDR2 sequences are SGHAT and FQNNGV. J lost 0 bases, V lost 4 bases, and 7 bases had no gene match. The CDR3 totals 16 residues. This CDR3 is CASSSSGLLYQETQYF. In nucleotides, the CDR3 is TGTGCCAGCAGCTCTAGCGGGCTCCTGTACCAAGAGACCCAGTACTTC.

This chain joins TRBV29-1 and TRBJ1-1; 7 nucleotides line up with TRBD1. J was trimmed by 7 bases and V by 6 bases; bases with no gene match: 5. This CDR3 has 11 amino acids. CDR1 is SQVTM and CDR2 is ANQGSEA in the germline V gene. The CDR3 sequence: CSVVGQVEAFF. The CDR3 DNA reads TGCAGCGTAGTCGGACAGGTTGAAGCTTTCTTT.

The table lists this clone with a few counts. J is TRBJ1-2 and V is TRBV25-1, with 9 bases identical to TRBD1. CDR1 is MGHDK and CDR2 is SYGVNS in the germline V gene. V dropped 4 bases and J dropped 5; count of bases not matched to a gene: 5. The CDR3 totals 14 residues. The CDR3 here is CASSAGQGLYGYTF. The CDR3 DNA reads TGTGCCAGCAGTGCCGGACAGGGGCTTTATGGCTACACCTTC.

This chain links TRBV6-4 with TRBJ2-3; D remains ambiguous. V was pared by 6 bases and J by 2 bases, with 12 bases between. The V gene's germline CDR1 is MRHNA and CDR2 SNTAGT. The CDR3 is made up of 14 amino acids. The CDR3 loop is CASSLTVNTDTQYF. The CDR3 bases are TGTGCCAGCAGCCTAACCGTGAACACAGATACGCAGTATTTT.

The chain recombines TRBV28 with TRBJ1-3; 9 bases are shared with TRBD1. V lost 4 bases, J lost 2 bases, and 0 bases stayed unmatched. The germline CDR1 and CDR2 sequences are MDHEN and SYDVKM. The CDR3 is 14 amino acids. The CDR3 here is CASSWTGAGNTIYF. CDR3 coding DNA: TGTGCCAGCAGTTGGACAGGGGCTGGAAACACCATATATTTT.

The chain is built from TRBV6-1 and TRBJ1-3, with D uncertain. This CDR3 is built from 17 residues. V was clipped by 1 base and J by 0 bases, with 13 bases between them. CDR1 and CDR2 (germline): MNHNS, SASEGT. The CDR3 loop is CASSEGRSTFSGNTIYF. Written as DNA, the CDR3 is TGTGCCAGCAGTGAAGGGCGGAGCACGTTCTCTGGAAACACCATATATTTT.

The gene calls are TRBV27 and TRBJ1-5; 10 nucleotides align to TRBD1. The CDR3 loop spans 18 amino acids. Germline V gene sequence: CDR1 MNHEY, CDR2 SMNVEV (reference sequence). Trimming removed 3 bases from V and 2 bases from J; junction bases left unmatched: 10. This CDR3 reads CASSFNPAGTGGNQPQHF. CDR3 DNA sequence: TGTGCCAGCAGTTTCAATCCAGCCGGGACAGGGGGCAATCAGCCCCAGCATTTT.

This clone was picked up one time. V gene TRBV15 combines with J gene TRBJ1-1; 9 bases agree with TRBD1. The germline V gene encodes CDR1 LNHNV and CDR2 YYDKDF (reference sequence). The CDR3 length is 16 residues. Unmatched junction bases numbered 14, after V lost 4 bases and J lost 8 bases. The CDR3 loop reads CATSTKKGQGGLEAFF. CDR3 coding DNA: TGTGCCACCAGCACCAAAAAGGGACAGGGCGGGTTAGAAGCTTTCTTT.

This chain connects TRBV6-5 to TRBJ2-3; D is possibly TRBD1 or TRBD2 (5 bases each). V lost 5 bases to trimming and J lost 9 bases, with 9 bases between them. CDR3 length: 11 amino acids. Germline-derived CDR1 and CDR2 are MNHEY and SVGAGI. The CDR3 loop is CASSLGETQYF. As DNA, the CDR3 is TGTGCCAGCAGTCTAGGGGAGACGCAGTATTTT.

This clone was detected once. This chain uses TRBV11-3 with TRBJ2-6; D is unclear. Germline assignment: CDR1 SGHNT and CDR2 YENEEA. This CDR3 is 15 amino acids long. Trimming stripped 1 base from V and 0 bases from J, with 4 bases between. The CDR3 DNA reads TGTGCCAGCAGCTTAGTGGGCTCTGGGGCCAACGTCCTGACTTTC. Its translation is CASSLVGSGANVLTF.

The chain couples TRBV28 to TRBJ1-3; D possibly corresponds to TRBD1 (5 bases). Trimming removed 5 bases at V and 0 bases at J, with 11 bases between. CDR1 is MDHEN, CDR2 SYDVKM, per germline. The CDR3 sequence is 15 residues long. The CDR3 nucleotides are TGTGCCAGCAGTCAGGGATCCTTCTCTGGAAACACCATATATTTT. This translates into CASSQGSFSGNTIYF.

The chain's CDR3 is CASSEDASGNTIYF. DNA for the CDR3: TGCGCCAGTTCAGAGGACGCCTCTGGAAACACCATATATTTT. The chain uses TRBV5-1 and TRBJ1-3; D unresolved. Germline V CDR1 and CDR2: SGHRS, YFSETQ. The CDR3 has 14 residues. V lost 8 bases and J 0 bases, leaving 12 bases between the germline ends.

This chain links TRBV5-5 with TRBJ2-1; D unclear. V lost 4 bases and J lost 4, with 6 bases in between. This CDR3 contains 12 residues. The germline gives CDR1 SGHKS, CDR2 YYEKEE (reference sequence). Here the CDR3 reads CASSLEYNEQFF. CDR3 coding DNA: TGTGCCAGCAGCCTGGAATACAATGAGCAGTTCTTC.